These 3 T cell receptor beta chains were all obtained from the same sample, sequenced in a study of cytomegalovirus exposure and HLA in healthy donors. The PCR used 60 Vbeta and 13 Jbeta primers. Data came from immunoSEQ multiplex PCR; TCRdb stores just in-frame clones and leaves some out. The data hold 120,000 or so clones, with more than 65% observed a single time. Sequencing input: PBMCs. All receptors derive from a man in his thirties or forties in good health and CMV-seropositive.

CDR3 sequence: CASRKDSLANTGELFF. In DNA, the CDR3 is TGTGCCAGCAGAAAGGACAGCCTCGCGAACACCGGGGAGCTGTTTTTT. The chain links TRBV5-4 to TRBJ2-2; a weak D match, TRBD1 (6 bases). Germline CDR1 and CDR2: SGHNT and YYREEE (reference sequence). The CDR3 totals 16 residues. Trimming removed 5 bases from V and 0 bases from J, with 14 bases in between.

CDR3: CASSPPGQGAQTEAFF. The CDR3 nucleotides read TGTGCCAGCTCACCACCGGGACAGGGGGCGCAAACTGAAGCTTTCTTT. The chain uses TRBV18 and TRBJ1-1, with 12 bases aligning to TRBD1. Trimming took 0 bases from V and 5 from J; bases not matched to a gene: 4. Germline assignment: CDR1 KGHSH and CDR2 LQKENI. This CDR3 spans 16 amino acids.

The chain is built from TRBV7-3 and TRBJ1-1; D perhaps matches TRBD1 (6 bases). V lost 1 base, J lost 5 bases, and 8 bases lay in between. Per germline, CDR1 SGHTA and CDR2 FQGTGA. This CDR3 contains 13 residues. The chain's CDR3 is CASSLNRATEAFF. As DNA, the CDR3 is TGTGCCAGCAGCTTAAACAGGGCTACTGAAGCTTTCTTT.